This TCR beta chain was retrieved from a study of glioma-infiltrating T cells (dated by TCRdb to 2016 to 2017). Study-level background: The study sequenced TCR alpha- and beta-chain repertoires from glioma tissue, from non-neoplastic brain tissue and from matched peripheral blood mononuclear cells. The paired cohort comprised three low-grade glioma patients, about eight primary glioblastoma patients and three non-glioma patients contributing non-neoplastic brain tissue. Each tissue-infiltrating repertoire was compared with the same patient's peripheral blood repertoire to measure divergence between tissue and blood T-cell populations. General findings and caveats noted by the study authors: Small numbers underpinned the group comparisons: eight glioblastoma patients, three low-grade glioma patients and three non-neoplastic patients. VJ-independent divergence between tissue and blood was lower than expected in non-neoplastic patients but higher than expected in all gliomas, particularly low-grade gliomas. Tissue and blood shared very few CDR3 sequences, a result attributed to high CDR3 diversity and limited sampling.

The iRepertoire nested amplicon-rescue multiplex PCR (arm-PCR) platform was used to amplify TCR alpha and beta CDR3 regions from RNA. For one-step reverse transcription and amplification, 100-400 ng of tissue mRNA or PBMC total RNA was used as input. Following bead purification, Illumina adapters were added by a secondary multiplex PCR, and the libraries were gel-purified between 200 and 400 bp. Internal 6-nucleotide barcodes were carried by the libraries and were used for demultiplexing. Sequencing of the libraries was done on an Illumina MiSeq using 2x220 or 2x250 nucleotide paired-end reads. Under the source paper's analysis protocol: Paired reads were merged using FLASH 1.2.11 and aligned with BWA-MEM to the GRCh37 human genome, and TRA and TRB reads were then extracted. For V and J assignment, an IMGT-derived reference of cassette sequences and CDR3 motifs that included pseudogenes was used. Reads were translated in three frames, and productive CDR3s were defined by a C…FGXG motif without stop codons. Unique combinations of V-J cassette pair and CDR3 amino acid sequence were defined as clonotypes. Reads were filtered by Hamming distance, with the threshold set by the sequence error rate of each sample in mapped regions. The public sequencing data were trimmed at Q25 with fastp and processed into clonotypes with MiXCR by TCRdb, which kept only in-frame beta chains. Duplicate CDR3 protein sequences are folded into a single record with the most common DNA and genes. The authors' filters were not applied to this entry. Here the sample has around 100,000 distinct CDR3 sequences; around 31% occur a single time. The ten largest make up 35% to 55% of the sample.

CDR1 MGHRA and CDR2 YSYEKL were looked up in the germline V gene. The CDR3 sequence holds 15 residues, the cysteine and phenylalanine included. CDR3 DNA only is kept here, 45 bases in frame from base 1. V is pared back by 2 bases and J by 2 bases, with 12 bases lying between the germline termini. This clonotype appeared a few times. Its antigen specificity is not known. Qualities for individual bases were not recorded, and no much larger clone is one base off. This sequence was found in a human donor with low-grade glioma or glioblastoma, undergoing nonglioma brain surgery, or in good health (not recorded which). Sequenced sample: glioma tissue, nonneoplastic brain tissue, or PBMCs (not recorded which). The rearrangement joined TRBV4-1 to TRBJ2-5, with the D gene not confidently named. The CDR3 here reads CASSQSWVQQETQYF. The nucleotide sequence reads as follows: TGCGCCAGCAGCCAAAGTTGGGTCCAGCAAGAGACCCAGTACTTC.